This passage covers 19 T cell receptor beta chains from one sample sequenced in a study of vaccination effects on CD4 cells after COVID-19. No antigen has been assigned to these receptors. Sequencing used immunoSEQ multiplex PCR; TCRdb keeps in-frame clones, though not all of them. The profile shows 42,000 or so clones, roughly 75% of them singletons. Expansion of antigen-specific CD4+ T cells with viral peptide pools was carried out by the ViraFEST assay before sequencing. The authors isolated CD4+ T cells after 10 days of culture. Sometime from March through December 2020, the person acquired a SARS-CoV-2 infection that PCR confirmed. The specimen was CD4+ T cells from PBMCs cultured with a peptide pool, collected before COVID-19 vaccination. These receptors came from a human donor who had a prior SARS-CoV-2 infection.

The chain combines TRBV6-2 or TRBV6-3 with TRBJ2-6; D call uncertain. CDR3 length: 16 residues. V lost 4 bases and J lost 0, with 10 bases in between. CDR1 is MNHEY, CDR2 SVGEGT, per germline. Written as DNA, the CDR3 is TGTGCCAGCAGTTTACCTCGGTTCTCTGGGGCCAACGTCCTGACTTTC. It is translated as CASSLPRFSGANVLTF.

The rearrangement uses TRBV4-2 and TRBJ2-7; the D gene is possibly TRBD2 (5 bases). The V end was cut by 4 bases, the J end by 3 bases, with 13 bases between. Germline V CDR1 and CDR2: LGHNA, YNFKEQ. CDR3 length equals 14 residues. Here the CDR3 DNA reads TGTGCCAGCAGCCTTTATCGGGATAGCTACGAGCAGTACTTC. Its translation is CASSLYRDSYEQYF.

The chain links TRBV18 to TRBJ2-1; D unresolved. The CDR3 spans 12 residues. V was cut by 6 bases and J by 5 bases, with 8 bases left in between. Germline-derived CDR1 and CDR2 are KGHSH and LQKENI. The CDR3 sequence: CASSWADNEQFF. In nucleotides, the CDR3 is TGTGCCAGCTCCTGGGCGGACAATGAGCAGTTCTTC.

V and J are TRBV6-5 and TRBJ1-1; a possible D gene is TRBD1 (5 bases). Germline CDR1 and CDR2: MNHEY and SVGAGI. The CDR3 is 14 amino acids. The ends were cut back, 0 bases at V and 4 bases at J, with 9 bases in the middle. The DNA for the CDR3 is TGTGCCAGCAGTTACTCAGGGGCGGGCACTGAAGCTTTCTTT. It encodes CASSYSGAGTEAFF.

This clone was counted once. The rearrangement joins TRBV19 to TRBJ2-5; maybe TRBD2 (5 bases). Trimming pared 1 base from V and 5 bases from J, leaving 8 bases between. This CDR3 spans 13 amino acids. Germline assignment: CDR1 LNHDA and CDR2 SQIVND (reference sequence). The chain's CDR3 is CASSIGRGETQYF. The CDR3 DNA reads TGTGCCAGTAGTATAGGGCGAGGGGAGACCCAGTACTTC.

This chain uses TRBV28 with TRBJ2-1; no clear D. The CDR3 totals 16 residues. Per germline, CDR1 MDHEN and CDR2 SYDVKM. V lost 2 bases and J 0 bases, leaving 11 bases between the germline ends. The CDR3 loop is CASSLSTLSSYNEQFF. Written as DNA, the CDR3 is TGTGCCAGCAGTTTAAGTACCTTGAGCTCCTACAATGAGCAGTTCTTC.

V gene TRBV5-4 combines with J gene TRBJ1-2; tentatively, D is TRBD1 (6 bases). V dropped 4 bases and J dropped 0 bases, with 13 bases sitting between them. CDR3 length: 15 amino acids. Germline assignment: CDR1 SGHNT and CDR2 YYREEE (reference sequence). CDR3 nucleotides: TGTGCCAGCAGCCTCAAGGGGACATCTAACTATGGCTACACCTTC. Its protein is CASSLKGTSNYGYTF.

This clone was detected ten times or more. The V and J genes are TRBV27 and TRBJ2-2; D is undetermined. V lost 6 bases, J lost 1 base, and 9 bases lay in between. Germline values: CDR1 MNHEY, CDR2 SMNVEV (reference sequence). This CDR3 contains 14 residues. The CDR3: CASRFSRNTGELFF. For the CDR3, the DNA is TGTGCCAGCAGATTTTCTAGGAACACCGGGGAGCTGTTTTTT.

Only a few counts were recorded for this clone. This chain uses TRBV19 with TRBJ1-2; no reliable D call. V was cut by 5 bases and J by 0 bases, with 13 bases left in between. The CDR3 spans 15 residues. CDR1 is LNHDA and CDR2 is SQIVND in the germline V gene (reference sequence). The CDR3 region has the DNA TGTGCCAGTAGTGCTTTTTTCATCCCTAACTATGGCTACACCTTC. It codes for CASSAFFIPNYGYTF.

The chain employs TRBV24-1 and TRBJ2-1; maybe TRBD2 (6 bases). The CDR3 consists of 15 residues. With 0 bases removed from V and 5 bases from J, the gap between germline ends came to 10 bases. The germline gives CDR1 KGHDR, CDR2 SFDVKD. The CDR3 loop is CATSDLGASDNEQFF. In DNA, the CDR3 is TGTGCCACCAGTGATTTGGGGGCTAGCGACAATGAGCAGTTCTTC.

The chain combines TRBV7-2 with TRBJ2-1, with D perhaps TRBD2 (6 bases). Per germline, CDR1 SGHTA and CDR2 FQGNSA. The CDR3 is 17 residues long. Trimming pared 2 bases from V and 0 bases from J, leaving 14 bases between. The CDR3 sequence is CASSLISGLSSYNEQFF. CDR3 sequence (DNA): TGTGCCAGCAGCTTAATTAGCGGTTTAAGCTCCTACAATGAGCAGTTCTTC.

The gene calls are TRBV5-6 and TRBJ1-2; 9 nucleotides match TRBD1. The CDR3 has 15 residues. J was trimmed by 3 bases and V by 2 bases; bases with no gene match: 5. The germline V gene encodes CDR1 SGHDT and CDR2 YYEEEE. The CDR3 sequence: CASSLLTGGHYGYTF. In DNA form, the CDR3 reads TGTGCCAGCAGCTTACTTACAGGGGGCCACTATGGCTACACCTTC.

Concerning this clone: The junction and the germline gene differ at one end; a read error may be behind it. The V call is TRBV7-3, the J call TRBJ2-2; TRBD2 aligns across 8 bases. Germline V CDR1 and CDR2: SGHTA, FQGTGA. The length of the CDR3 is 18 residues. CDR3 amino acids: CASSLTGGQGLNTGELFF. Written as DNA, the CDR3 is TGTGCCAGCAGCCTAACGGGGGGGCAGGGCCTAAACACCGGGGAGCTGTTTTTT.

This clone has more than one count but fewer than ten. This chain connects TRBV19 to TRBJ2-5; D is uncertain. V lost 1 base and J 3 bases, leaving 9 bases between the germline ends. Germline loops: CDR1 LNHDA, CDR2 SQIVND (reference sequence). The CDR3 spans 14 residues. CDR3 coding DNA: TGTGCCAGTAGTATAGTTTTCTCAGAAGAGACCCAGTACTTC. It specifies CASSIVFSEETQYF.

J is TRBJ1-2 and V is TRBV2, with a weak D call TRBD1 (6 bases). This CDR3 comprises 13 residues. The ends were cut back, 3 bases at V and 8 bases at J, with 13 bases in the middle. Germline loops: CDR1 SNHLY, CDR2 FYNNEI. DNA of the CDR3: TGTGCCAGCAGTGATCGGCAGGGGTACGGCTACACCTTC. Protein sequence: CASSDRQGYGYTF.

The V gene is TRBV4-3, the J gene TRBJ2-6, with D possibly being TRBD1 or TRBD2 (5 bases each). This CDR3 has 15 amino acids. V was cut by 5 bases and J by 4 bases, with 12 bases left in between. In germline, CDR1 is LGHNA, CDR2 YSLEER. The CDR3 nucleotides are TGCGCCAGCAGCAATGGGGGATCAGGGGCCAACGTCCTGACTTTC. Its protein is CASSNGGSGANVLTF.

The chain uses TRBV28 and TRBJ1-3; the D is unclear. Trimming took 6 bases from V and 5 from J, leaving 5 bases between them. The CDR3 loop spans 11 amino acids. Germline lookup yields CDR1 MDHEN and CDR2 SYDVKM. The CDR3 loop reads CASRGRNTIYF. In DNA form, the CDR3 reads TGTGCCAGCAGAGGACGAAACACCATATATTTT.

This clone was seen just once. J is TRBJ2-6 and V is TRBV5-1; D unresolved. Trimming removed 5 bases at V and 0 bases at J, with 12 bases between. The germline gives CDR1 SGHRS, CDR2 YFSETQ. The CDR3 has 16 residues. CDR3 amino acids: CASRDIPVSGANVLTF. CDR3 coding DNA: TGCGCCAGCAGAGACATTCCCGTCTCTGGGGCCAACGTCCTGACTTTC.

V and J are TRBV18 and TRBJ2-7; no clear D gene. The V gene's germline CDR1 is KGHSH and CDR2 LQKENI. The CDR3 length is 13 residues. V dropped 6 bases and J dropped 3 bases, with 12 bases sitting between them. The CDR3 sequence: CASSLRLGYEQYF. As DNA, the CDR3 is TGTGCCAGCTCCCTCCGCCTGGGCTACGAGCAGTACTTC.